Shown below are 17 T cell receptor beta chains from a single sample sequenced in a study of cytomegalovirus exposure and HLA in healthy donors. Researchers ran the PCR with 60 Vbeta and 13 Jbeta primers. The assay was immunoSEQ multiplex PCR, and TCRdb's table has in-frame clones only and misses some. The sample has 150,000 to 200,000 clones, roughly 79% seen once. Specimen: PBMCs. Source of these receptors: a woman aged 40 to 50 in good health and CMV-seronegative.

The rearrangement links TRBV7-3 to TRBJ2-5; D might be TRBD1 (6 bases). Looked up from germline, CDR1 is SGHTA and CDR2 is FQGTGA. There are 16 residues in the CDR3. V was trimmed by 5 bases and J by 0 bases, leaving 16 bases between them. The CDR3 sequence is CASSPQGTGYQETQYF. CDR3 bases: TGTGCCAGCAGCCCACAGGGAACGGGTTACCAAGAGACCCAGTACTTC. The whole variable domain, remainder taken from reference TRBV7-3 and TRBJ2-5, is GAGVSQTPSNKVTEKGKYVELRCDPISGHTALYWYRQSLGQGPEFLIYFQGTGAADDSGLPNDRFFAVRPEGSVSTLKIQRTERGDSAVYLCASSPQGTGYQETQYFGPGTRLLVL.

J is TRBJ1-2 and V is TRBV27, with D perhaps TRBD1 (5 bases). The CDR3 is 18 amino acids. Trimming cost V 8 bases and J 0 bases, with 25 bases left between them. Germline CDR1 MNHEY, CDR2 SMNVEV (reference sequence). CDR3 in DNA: TGTGCCAGCGGAAGGGCGACAGCTTTCTATAGGGCTAACTATGGCTACACCTTC. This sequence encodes CASGRATAFYRANYGYTF.

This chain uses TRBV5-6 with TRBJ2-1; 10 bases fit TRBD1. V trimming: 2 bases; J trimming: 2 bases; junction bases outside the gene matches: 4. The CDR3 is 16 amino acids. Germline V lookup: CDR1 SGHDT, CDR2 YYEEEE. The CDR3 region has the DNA TGTGCCAGCAGCTTAGGGGACAGGGGTGCCTACAATGAGCAGTTCTTC. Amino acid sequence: CASSLGDRGAYNEQFF.

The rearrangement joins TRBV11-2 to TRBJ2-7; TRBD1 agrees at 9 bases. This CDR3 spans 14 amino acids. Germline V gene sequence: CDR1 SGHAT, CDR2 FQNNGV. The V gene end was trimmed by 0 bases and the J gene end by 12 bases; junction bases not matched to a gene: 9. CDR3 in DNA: TGTGCCAGCAGCTTAGATTTTAGAGGGACAGGGTCGTACTTC. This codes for CASSLDFRGTGSYF.

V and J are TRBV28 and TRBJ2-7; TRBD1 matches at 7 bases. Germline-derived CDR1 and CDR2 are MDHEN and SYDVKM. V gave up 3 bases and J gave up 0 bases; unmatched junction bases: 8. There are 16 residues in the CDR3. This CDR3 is CASSFSGTESSYEQYF. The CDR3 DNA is TGTGCCAGCAGTTTTTCCGGGACAGAGAGCTCCTACGAGCAGTACTTC.

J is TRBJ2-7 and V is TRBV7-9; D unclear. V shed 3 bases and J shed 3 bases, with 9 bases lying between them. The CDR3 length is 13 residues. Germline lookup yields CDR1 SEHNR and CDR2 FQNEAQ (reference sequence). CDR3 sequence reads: CASSFLDRYEQYF. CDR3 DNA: TGTGCCAGCAGCTTTCTAGACCGCTACGAGCAGTACTTC.

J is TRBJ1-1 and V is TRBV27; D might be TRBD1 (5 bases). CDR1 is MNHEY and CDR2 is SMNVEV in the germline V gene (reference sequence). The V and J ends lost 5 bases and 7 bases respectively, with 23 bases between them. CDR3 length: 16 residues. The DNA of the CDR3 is TGTGCCAGCAGTAGATTAACCCTTGGGGCAGCCTTTGAAGCTTTCTTT. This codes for CASSRLTLGAAFEAFF.

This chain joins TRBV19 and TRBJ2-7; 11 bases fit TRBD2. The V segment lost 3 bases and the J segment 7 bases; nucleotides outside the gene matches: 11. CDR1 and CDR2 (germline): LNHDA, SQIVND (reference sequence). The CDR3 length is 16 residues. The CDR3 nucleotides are TGTGCCAGTAGTATCAGGCTAGCGGGAGGATCTGAAGAGCAGTACTTC. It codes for CASSIRLAGGSEEQYF.

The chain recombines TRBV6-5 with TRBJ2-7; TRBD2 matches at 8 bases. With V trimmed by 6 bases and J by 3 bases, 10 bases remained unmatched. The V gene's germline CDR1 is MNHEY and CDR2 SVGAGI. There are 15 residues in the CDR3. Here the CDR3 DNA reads TGTGCCAGCAGCCGGATGGGTAGCGGGGTCTACGAGCAGTACTTC. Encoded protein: CASSRMGSGVYEQYF.

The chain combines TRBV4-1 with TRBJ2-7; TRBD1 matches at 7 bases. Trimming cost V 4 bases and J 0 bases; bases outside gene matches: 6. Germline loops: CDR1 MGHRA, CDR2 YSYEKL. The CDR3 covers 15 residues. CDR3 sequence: CASSPAGTASYEQYF. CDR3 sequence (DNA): TGCGCCAGCAGCCCGGCTGGGACAGCCTCCTACGAGCAGTACTTC.

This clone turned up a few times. The CDR3 sequence: CASRHRLAYNEQFF. The CDR3 DNA reads as TGTGCCAGCAGACATCGACTAGCCTACAATGAGCAGTTCTTC. The V call is TRBV11-3, the J call TRBJ2-1; D may be TRBD2 (6 bases). The CDR3 sequence is 14 residues long. Germline CDR1 reads SGHNT; CDR2 reads YENEEA. The germline V and J ends were trimmed by 6 bases and 2 bases, with 11 bases remaining between them.

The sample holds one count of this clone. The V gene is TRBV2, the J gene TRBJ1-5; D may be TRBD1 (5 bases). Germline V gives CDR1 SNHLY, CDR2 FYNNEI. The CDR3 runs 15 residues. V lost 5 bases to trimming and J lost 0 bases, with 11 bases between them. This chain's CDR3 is CASSFNRISNQPQHF. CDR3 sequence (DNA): TGTGCCAGCAGTTTTAACAGGATTAGCAATCAGCCCCAGCATTTT.

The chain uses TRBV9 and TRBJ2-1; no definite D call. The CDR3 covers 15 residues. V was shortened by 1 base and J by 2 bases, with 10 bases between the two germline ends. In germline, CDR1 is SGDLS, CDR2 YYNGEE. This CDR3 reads CASSVSLDPYNEQFF. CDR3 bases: TGTGCCAGCAGCGTAAGCCTAGATCCCTACAATGAGCAGTTCTTC.

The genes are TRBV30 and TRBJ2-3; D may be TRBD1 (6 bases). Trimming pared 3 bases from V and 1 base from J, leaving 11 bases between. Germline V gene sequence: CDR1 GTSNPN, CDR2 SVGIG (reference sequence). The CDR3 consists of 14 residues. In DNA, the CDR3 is TGTGCCTGGAGCAGGACAGACCGCACAGATACGCAGTATTTT. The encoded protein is CAWSRTDRTDTQYF.

The CDR3 bases are TGTGCCAGTAGTATAGTGGGACAGCTCAATCAGCCCCAGCATTTT. It translates to CASSIVGQLNQPQHF. V gene TRBV19 combines with J gene TRBJ1-5, with 7 nucleotides matching TRBD1. The germline CDR1 and CDR2 sequences are LNHDA and SQIVND (reference sequence). The J segment lost 3 bases and the V segment lost 1 base, leaving 3 bases of the junction unmatched. This CDR3 has 15 residues.

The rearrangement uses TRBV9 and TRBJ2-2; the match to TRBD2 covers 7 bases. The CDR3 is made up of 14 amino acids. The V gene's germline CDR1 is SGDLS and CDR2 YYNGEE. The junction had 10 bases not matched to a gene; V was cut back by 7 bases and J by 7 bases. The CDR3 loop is CASERGRGIGELFF. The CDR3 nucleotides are TGTGCCAGCGAGCGCGGGAGAGGAATCGGGGAGCTGTTTTTT.

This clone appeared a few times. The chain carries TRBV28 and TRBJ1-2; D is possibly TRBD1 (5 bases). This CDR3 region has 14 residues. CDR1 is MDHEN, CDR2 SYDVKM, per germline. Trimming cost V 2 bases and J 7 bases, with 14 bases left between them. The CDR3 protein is CASSLDRWMGGYTF. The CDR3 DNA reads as TGTGCCAGCAGTTTAGACAGATGGATGGGTGGCTACACCTTC.